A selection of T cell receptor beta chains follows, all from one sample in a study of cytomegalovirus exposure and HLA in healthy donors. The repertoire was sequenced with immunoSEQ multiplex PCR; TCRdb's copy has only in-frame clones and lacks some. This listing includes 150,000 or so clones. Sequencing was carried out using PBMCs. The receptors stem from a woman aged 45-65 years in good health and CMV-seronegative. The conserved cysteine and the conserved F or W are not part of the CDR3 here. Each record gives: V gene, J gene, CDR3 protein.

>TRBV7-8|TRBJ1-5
ASSESPPLGGAGQPQH
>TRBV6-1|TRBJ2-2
ASSEKTGGVTGELF
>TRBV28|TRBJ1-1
ASTPNWANDAF
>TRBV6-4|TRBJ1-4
ASRFTGGAANEKLF
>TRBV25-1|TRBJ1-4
ASSAGATNEKLF
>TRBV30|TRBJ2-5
AWSSGVQETQY
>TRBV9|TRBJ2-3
ASSVGGSGGQDTQY
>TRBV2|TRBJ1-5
ASSGTGGNQPQH
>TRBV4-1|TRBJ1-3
ASSQDPKAQGVGNTIY
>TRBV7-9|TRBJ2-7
ASSLTGTGDYEQY
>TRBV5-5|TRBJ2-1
ASRPEDRVYNEQF
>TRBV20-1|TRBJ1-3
SARYGNTIY
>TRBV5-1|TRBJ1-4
ASSFAGTGNEKLF
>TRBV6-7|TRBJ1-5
ARGQRSNQPQH
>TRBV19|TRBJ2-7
ASSFGLAGYEQY
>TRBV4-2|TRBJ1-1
ASSQGQGVAEAF
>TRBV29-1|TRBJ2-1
SVEDLVWGGGSELSRNEQF
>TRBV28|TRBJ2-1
ASSLTDDEQF
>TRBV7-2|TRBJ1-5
ASSFAENQPQH
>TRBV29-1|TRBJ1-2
SAGQGALGGYT
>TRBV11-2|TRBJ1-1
ASSPITGLRGTEAF
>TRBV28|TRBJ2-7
ASSQGDRSPYEQY
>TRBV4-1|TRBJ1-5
ASSQDLGGTQPQH
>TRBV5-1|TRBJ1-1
ASSLGQGLIMNTEAF
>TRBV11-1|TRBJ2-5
ASSLAMRPFETQY
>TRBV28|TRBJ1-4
ASSLPGTGNEKLF
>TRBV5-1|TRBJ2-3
ASSLGLPSTDTQY
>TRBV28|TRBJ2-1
ASSPGTSGIKKSSYNEQF
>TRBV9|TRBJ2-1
ASSPGTSGGSDNEQF
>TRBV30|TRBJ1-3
ALYIEGEKSGNTIY
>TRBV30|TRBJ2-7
AWSPQGYEQY
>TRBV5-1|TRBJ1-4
ASSLLGQTNEKLF
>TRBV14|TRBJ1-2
ASSQERTPNYGYT
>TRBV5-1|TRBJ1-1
ASSLGSRGTEAF
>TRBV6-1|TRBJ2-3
ASPGGAGADTQY
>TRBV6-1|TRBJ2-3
ASISGGAADTQY
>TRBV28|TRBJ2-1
ASSFEGDFPNEQF
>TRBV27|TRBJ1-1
ASSPQGRPAAEAF
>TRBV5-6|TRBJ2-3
ASSLTAGATDTQY
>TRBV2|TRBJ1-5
ASSDEHDQPQH
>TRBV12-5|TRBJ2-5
ASGLGQTLQETQY